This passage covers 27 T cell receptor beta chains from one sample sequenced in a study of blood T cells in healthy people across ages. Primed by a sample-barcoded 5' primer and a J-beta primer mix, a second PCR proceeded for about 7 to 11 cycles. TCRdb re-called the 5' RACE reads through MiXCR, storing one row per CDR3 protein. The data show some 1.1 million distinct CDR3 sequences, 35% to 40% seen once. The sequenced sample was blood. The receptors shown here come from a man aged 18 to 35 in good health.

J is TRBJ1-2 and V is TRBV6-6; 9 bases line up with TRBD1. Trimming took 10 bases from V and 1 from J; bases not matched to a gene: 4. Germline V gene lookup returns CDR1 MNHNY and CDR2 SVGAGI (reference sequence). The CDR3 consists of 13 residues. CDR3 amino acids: CATRQGVNYGYTF. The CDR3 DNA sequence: TGTGCCACCAGACAGGGGGTTAACTATGGCTACACCTTC.

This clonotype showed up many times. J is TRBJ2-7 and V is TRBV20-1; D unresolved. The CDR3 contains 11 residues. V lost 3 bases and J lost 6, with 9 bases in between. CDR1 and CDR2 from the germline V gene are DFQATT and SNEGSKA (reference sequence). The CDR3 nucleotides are TGCAGTGCTAGCGGGTTGAGCGAGCAGTACTTC. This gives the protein CSASGLSEQYF.

The CDR3 loop reads CASSLAGGLTGMHQETQYF. CDR3 DNA sequence: TGTGCCAGCAGCTTAGCGGGCGGACTAACGGGAATGCACCAAGAGACCCAGTACTTC. The chain uses TRBV7-9 and TRBJ2-4, with TRBD2 as a possible D gene (6 bases). With the DNA end fitting TRBJ2-5 better, the J assignment may be wrong. Germline V gives CDR1 SEHNR, CDR2 FQNEAQ (reference sequence). This CDR3 is 19 amino acids long.

The CDR3 coding sequence is TGCGCCAGCAGCAGAGACAGGGGAGAACATGGCTACACCTTC. Amino acids: CASSRDRGEHGYTF. V gene TRBV5-1 combines with J gene TRBJ1-2; 8 bases are shared with TRBD1. Germline-derived CDR1 and CDR2 are SGHRS and YFSETQ. V lost 4 bases to trimming and J lost 6 bases; unmatched junction nucleotides: 8. This CDR3 has 14 amino acids.

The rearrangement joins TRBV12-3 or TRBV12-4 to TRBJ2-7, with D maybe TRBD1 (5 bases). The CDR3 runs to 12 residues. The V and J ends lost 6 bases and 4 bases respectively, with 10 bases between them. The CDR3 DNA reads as TGTGCCAGCAGCCTACGACAGTACGAGCAGTACTTC. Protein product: CASSLRQYEQYF.

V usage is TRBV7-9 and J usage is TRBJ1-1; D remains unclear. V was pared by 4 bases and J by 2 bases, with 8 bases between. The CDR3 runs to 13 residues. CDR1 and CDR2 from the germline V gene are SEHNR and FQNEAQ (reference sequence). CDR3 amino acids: CASSSLPNTEAFF. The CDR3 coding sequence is TGTGCCAGCAGCTCCCTACCCAACACTGAAGCTTTCTTT.

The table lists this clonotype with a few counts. The CDR3 reads CASSSTKDGEAKNIQYF. The DNA for the CDR3 is TGTGCCAGCAGCTCAACAAAAGACGGGGAAGCCAAAAACATTCAGTACTTC. This sequence joins TRBV7-9 and TRBJ2-4; maybe TRBD2 (5 bases). The V gene's germline CDR1 is SEHNR and CDR2 FQNEAQ (reference sequence). Trimming stripped 4 bases from V and 0 bases from J, with 16 bases between. This CDR3 is built from 17 residues.

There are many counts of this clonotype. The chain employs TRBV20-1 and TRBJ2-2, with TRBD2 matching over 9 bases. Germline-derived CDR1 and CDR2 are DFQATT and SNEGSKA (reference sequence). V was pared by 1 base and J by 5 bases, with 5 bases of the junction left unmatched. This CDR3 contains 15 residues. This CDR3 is CSARGGGLATGELFF. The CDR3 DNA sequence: TGCAGTGCTAGAGGGGGGGGACTAGCAACCGGGGAGCTGTTTTTT.

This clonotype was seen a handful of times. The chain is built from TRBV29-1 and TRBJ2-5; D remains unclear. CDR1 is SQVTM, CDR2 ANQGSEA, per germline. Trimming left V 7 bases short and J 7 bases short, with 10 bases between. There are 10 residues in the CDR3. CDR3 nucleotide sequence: TGCAGCGCCAATTATGGGACCCAGTACTTC. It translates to CSANYGTQYF.

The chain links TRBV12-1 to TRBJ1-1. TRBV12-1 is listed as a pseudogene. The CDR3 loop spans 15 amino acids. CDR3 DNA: TGTGCCAGCAGCCACCCGTCGGGGATTCCGACTGAAGCTTTCTTT. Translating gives CASSHPSGIPTEAFF.

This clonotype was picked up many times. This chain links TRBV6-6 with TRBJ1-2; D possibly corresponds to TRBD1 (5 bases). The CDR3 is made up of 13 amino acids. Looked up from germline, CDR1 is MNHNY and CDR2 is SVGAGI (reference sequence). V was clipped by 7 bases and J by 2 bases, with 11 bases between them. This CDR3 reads CASTGTENYGYTF. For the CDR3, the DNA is TGTGCCAGCACCGGGACGGAAAACTATGGCTACACCTTC.

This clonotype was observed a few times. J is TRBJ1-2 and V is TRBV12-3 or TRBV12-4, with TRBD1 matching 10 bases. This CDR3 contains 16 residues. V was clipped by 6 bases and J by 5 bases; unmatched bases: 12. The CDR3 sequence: CASSPDRGVVNYGYTF. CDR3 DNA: TGTGCCAGCAGCCCGGACAGGGGGGTAGTAAATTATGGCTACACCTTC.

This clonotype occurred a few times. In DNA, the CDR3 is TGTGCCAGCAGTAGACGGACAGGGAACACCGGGGAGCTGTTTTTT. It specifies CASSRRTGNTGELFF. The chain links TRBV12-3 or TRBV12-4 to TRBJ2-2; 7 nucleotides line up with TRBD1. This CDR3 region has 15 residues. Trimming at V came to 5 bases and at J to 1 base, leaving 4 bases not matched to a gene.

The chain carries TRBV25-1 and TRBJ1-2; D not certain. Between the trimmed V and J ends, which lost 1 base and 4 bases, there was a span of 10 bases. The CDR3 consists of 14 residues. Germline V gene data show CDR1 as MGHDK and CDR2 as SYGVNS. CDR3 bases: TGTGCCAGCAGTGAATGGGGAGGGCTCTATGGCTACACCTTC. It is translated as CASSEWGGLYGYTF.

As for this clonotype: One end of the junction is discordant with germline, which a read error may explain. This CDR3 reads CASSYLLQGGGHTF. As DNA, the CDR3 is TGTGCCAGCAGTTACTTATTACAGGGCGGTGGCCACACCTTC. The rearrangement links TRBV6-5 to TRBJ1-2; possible D gene TRBD1, 6 bases. CDR3 length: 14 residues. CDR1 is MNHEY and CDR2 is SVGAGI in the germline V gene.

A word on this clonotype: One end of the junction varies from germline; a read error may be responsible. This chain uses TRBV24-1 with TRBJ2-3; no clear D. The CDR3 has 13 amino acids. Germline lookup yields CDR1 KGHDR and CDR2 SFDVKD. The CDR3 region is CVTSVTGTDTQYF. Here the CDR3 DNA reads TGTGTCACCAGTGTTACAGGCACAGATACGCAGTATTTT.

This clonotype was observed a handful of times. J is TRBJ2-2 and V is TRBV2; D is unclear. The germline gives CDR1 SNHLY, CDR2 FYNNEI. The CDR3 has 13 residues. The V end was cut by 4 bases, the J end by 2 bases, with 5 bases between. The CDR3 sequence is CASSAENTGELFF. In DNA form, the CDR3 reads TGTGCCAGCAGTGCCGAAAACACCGGGGAGCTGTTTTTT. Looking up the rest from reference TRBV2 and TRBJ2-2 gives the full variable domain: EPEVTQTPSHQVTQMGQEVILRCVPISNHLYFYWYRQILGQKVEFLVSFYNNEISEKSEIFDDQFSVERPDGSNFTLKIRSTKLEDSAMYFCASSAENTGELFFGEGSRLTVL.

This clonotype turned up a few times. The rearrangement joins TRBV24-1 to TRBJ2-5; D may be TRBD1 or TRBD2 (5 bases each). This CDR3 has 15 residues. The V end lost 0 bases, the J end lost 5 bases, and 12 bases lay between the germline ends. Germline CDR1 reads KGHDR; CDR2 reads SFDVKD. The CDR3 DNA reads TGTGCCACCAGTGATTTGCGGCAGGGAGTGGAGACCCAGTACTTC. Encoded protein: CATSDLRQGVETQYF.

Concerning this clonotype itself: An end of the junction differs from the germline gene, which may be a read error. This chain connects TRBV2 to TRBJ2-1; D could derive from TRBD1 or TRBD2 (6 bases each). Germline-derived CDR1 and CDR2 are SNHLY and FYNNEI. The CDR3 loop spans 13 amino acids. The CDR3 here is CASRFSGDNGQFF. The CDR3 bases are TGTGCCAGCAGATTTTCGGGGGACAATGGGCAGTTCTTC.

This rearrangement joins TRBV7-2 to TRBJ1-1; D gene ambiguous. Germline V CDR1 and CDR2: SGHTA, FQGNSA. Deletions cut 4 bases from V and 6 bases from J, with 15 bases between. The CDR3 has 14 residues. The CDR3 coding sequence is TGTGCCAGCAGCTCAGCAACGGGCTTCGCTGAAGCTTTCTTT. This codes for CASSSATGFAEAFF. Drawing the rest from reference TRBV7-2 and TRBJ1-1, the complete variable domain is GAGVSQSPSNKVTEKGKDVELRCDPISGHTALYWYRQSLGQGLEFLIYFQGNSAPDKSGLPSDRFSAERTGGSVSTLTIQRTQQEDSAVYLCASSSATGFAEAFFGQGTRLTVV.

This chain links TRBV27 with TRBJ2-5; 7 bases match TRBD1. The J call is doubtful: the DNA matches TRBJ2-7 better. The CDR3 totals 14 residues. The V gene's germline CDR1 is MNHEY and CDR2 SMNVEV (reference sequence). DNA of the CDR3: TGTGCCAGCAGGACAGGGATTACCCCCTACGAGCAGTACTTC. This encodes CASRTGITPYEQYF.

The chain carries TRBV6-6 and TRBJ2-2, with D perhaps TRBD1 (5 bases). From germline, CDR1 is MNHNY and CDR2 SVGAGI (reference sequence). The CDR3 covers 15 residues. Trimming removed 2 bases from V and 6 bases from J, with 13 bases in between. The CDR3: CASSYPREGPGELFF. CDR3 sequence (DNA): TGTGCCAGCAGTTACCCCAGGGAAGGCCCCGGGGAGCTGTTTTTT.

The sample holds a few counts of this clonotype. The CDR3 nucleotides read TGTGCCAGCAGTCGCCCGTCGTCGGGGACAGATACGCAGTATTTT. Its protein is CASSRPSSGTDTQYF. The chain is built from TRBV12-3 or TRBV12-4 and TRBJ2-3, with D perhaps TRBD2 (5 bases). CDR3 size: 15 residues. The germline V and J ends were trimmed by 5 bases and 3 bases, with 15 bases remaining between them.

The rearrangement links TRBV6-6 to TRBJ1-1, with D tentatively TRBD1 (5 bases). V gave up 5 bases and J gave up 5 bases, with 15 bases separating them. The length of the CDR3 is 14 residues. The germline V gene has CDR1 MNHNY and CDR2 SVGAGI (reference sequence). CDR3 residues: CASSNLPDRTEAFF. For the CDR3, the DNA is TGTGCCAGCAGTAACCTCCCTGACAGAACTGAAGCTTTCTTT.

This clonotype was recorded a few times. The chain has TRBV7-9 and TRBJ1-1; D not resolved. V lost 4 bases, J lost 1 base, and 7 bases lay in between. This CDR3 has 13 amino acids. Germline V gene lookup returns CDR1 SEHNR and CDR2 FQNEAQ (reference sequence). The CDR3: CASSSTQNTEAFF. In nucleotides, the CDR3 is TGTGCCAGCAGCTCAACCCAGAACACTGAAGCTTTCTTT.

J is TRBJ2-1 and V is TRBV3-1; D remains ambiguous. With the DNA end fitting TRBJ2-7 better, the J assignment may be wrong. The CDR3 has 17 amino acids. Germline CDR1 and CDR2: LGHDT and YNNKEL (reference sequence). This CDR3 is CASRRRSGLGSYNEQYF. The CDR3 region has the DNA TGTGCCAGCAGGCGAAGGTCCGGCTTGGGCTCCTACAATGAGCAGTACTTC.

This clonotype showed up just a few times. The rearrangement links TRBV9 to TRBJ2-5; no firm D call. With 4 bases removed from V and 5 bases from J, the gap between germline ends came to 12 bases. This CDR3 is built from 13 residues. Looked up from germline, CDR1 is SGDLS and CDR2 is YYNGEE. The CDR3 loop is CASSPLDLETQYF. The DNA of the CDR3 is TGTGCCAGCAGCCCTCTAGATTTGGAGACCCAGTACTTC.